The 25 T cell receptor beta chains reported below all come from one sample, sequenced in a study of OX40 agonist ivuxolimab in advanced cancers. The assay was immunoSEQ multiplex PCR, and TCRdb's table has in-frame clones only and misses some. This sample has more than 40,000 clones, with around 90% found just once. Sequencing was performed on CD4+ or CD8+ T cells sorted from blood, taken in a trial of the OX40 agonist ivuxolimab. The receptors were sampled from an adult with an advanced solid tumor such as melanoma, head and neck, liver or kidney cancer.

This chain links TRBV5-1 with TRBJ1-1; perhaps TRBD1 as D (5 bases). Germline loops: CDR1 SGHRS, CDR2 YFSETQ. The CDR3 is made up of 16 amino acids. Trimming removed 0 bases from V and 2 bases from J, with 14 bases in between. Written as DNA, the CDR3 is TGCGCCAGCAGCTTGGTGGCAAGACAGACCAACACTGAAGCTTTCTTT. Amino acids: CASSLVARQTNTEAFF.

Concerning this clone itself: The junction shows a germline mismatch at one end, possibly a read error. The gene calls are TRBV11-3 and TRBJ2-1; D not resolved. Germline V lookup: CDR1 SGHNT, CDR2 YENEEA. This CDR3 is 11 amino acids long. CDR3 protein: CASSIDNEQFF. The CDR3 bases are TGTGCCAGCAGCATAGACAATGAGCAGTTCTTC.

In its sample, this clone was seen once. This chain uses TRBV19 with TRBJ2-7; 8 bases are a match to TRBD1. The CDR3 has 17 amino acids. The V gene end was trimmed by 4 bases and the J gene end by 2 bases; junction bases not matched to a gene: 13. CDR1 is LNHDA, CDR2 SQIVND, per germline (reference sequence). Here the CDR3 DNA reads TGTGCCAGTAGTAGCGGTACAGCAACAGGGGGTCCCTACGAGCAGTACTTC. Protein: CASSSGTATGGPYEQYF. The variable domain in full, with the rest retrieved from reference TRBV19 and TRBJ2-7, is DGGITQSPKYLFRKEGQNVTLSCEQNLNHDAMYWYRQDPGQGLRLIYYSQIVNDFQKGDIAEGYSVSREKKESFPLTVTSAQKNPTAFYLCASSSGTATGGPYEQYFGPGTRLTVT.

The CDR3 region is CASSLPVSGPQETQYF. The CDR3 bases are TGCGCCAGCAGCTTGCCAGTTAGCGGACCGCAAGAGACCCAGTACTTC. This rearrangement joins TRBV5-1 to TRBJ2-5; weak D call: TRBD2 (6 bases). Per germline, CDR1 SGHRS and CDR2 YFSETQ. Trimming pared 1 base from V and 2 bases from J, leaving 15 bases between. This CDR3 has 16 residues.

The CDR3: CASSPRRDRFNSPLHF. The CDR3 DNA is TGTGCCAGCAGCCCCCGCCGGGACAGGTTTAATTCACCCCTCCACTTT. The chain employs TRBV21-1 and TRBJ1-6; the table calls TRBD1, which could not be checked here. TRBV21-1 is listed as a pseudogene. The CDR3 length is 16 residues.

The chain recombines TRBV5-1 with TRBJ2-5, with D perhaps TRBD1 or TRBD2 (6 bases each). This CDR3 contains 14 residues. Germline CDR1 is SGHRS and CDR2 is YFSETQ. Trimming cost V 2 bases and J 2 bases, with 10 bases left between them. Here the CDR3 reads CASSFGGGQETQYF. In DNA, the CDR3 is TGCGCCAGCAGCTTTGGAGGGGGACAAGAGACCCAGTACTTC.

V and J are TRBV10-3 and TRBJ1-2; no reliable D call. Germline V gene data show CDR1 as ENHRY and CDR2 as SYGVKD. The V end lost 0 bases, the J end lost 6 bases, and 14 bases lay between the germline ends. This CDR3 has 15 amino acids. The CDR3 region is CAISESTEQLHGYTF. DNA for the CDR3: TGTGCCATCAGTGAGTCTACAGAACAGCTTCATGGCTACACCTTC.

This rearrangement joins TRBV5-1 to TRBJ2-5; TRBD1 aligns across 8 bases. The CDR3 consists of 16 residues. Trimming at V came to 0 bases and at J to 5 bases, leaving 9 bases not matched to a gene. The V gene's germline CDR1 is SGHRS and CDR2 YFSETQ. The CDR3 protein is CASSLVAAGGLETQYF. DNA for the CDR3: TGCGCCAGCAGCTTGGTAGCGGCAGGGGGCTTGGAGACCCAGTACTTC.

This clone was picked up one time. The DNA for the CDR3 is TGTGCCTGGAGTGTACTAGCCACCGGGGAGCTGTTTTTT. This sequence encodes CAWSVLATGELFF. The chain joins TRBV30 to TRBJ2-2; D possibly corresponds to TRBD2 (6 bases). This CDR3 has 13 residues. V dropped 0 bases and J dropped 4 bases, with 6 bases sitting between them. Germline assignment: CDR1 GTSNPN and CDR2 SVGIG (reference sequence). Full variable domain (outside the CDR3, taken from reference TRBV30 and TRBJ2-2): SQTIHQWPATLVQPVGSPLSLECTVEGTSNPNLYWYRQAAGRGLQLLFYSVGIGQISSEVPQNLSASRPQDRQFILSSKKLLLSDSGFYLCAWSVLATGELFFGEGSRLTVL.

This chain joins TRBV28 and TRBJ1-1, with a possible D match to TRBD1 (5 bases). The CDR3 totals 12 residues. The germline CDR1 and CDR2 sequences are MDHEN and SYDVKM. V shed 6 bases and J shed 8 bases, with 13 bases lying between them. CDR3 DNA: TGTGCCAGCAGGATTTGGGACGGAGAAGCTTTCTTT. It specifies CASRIWDGEAFF.

This clone appeared a few times. The chain combines TRBV28 with TRBJ1-5; D gene ambiguous. The CDR3 totals 14 residues. Germline V gives CDR1 MDHEN, CDR2 SYDVKM. V lost 4 bases to trimming and J lost 0 bases, with 7 bases between them. The CDR3 sequence is CASSSEFSNQPQHF. As DNA, the CDR3 is TGTGCCAGCAGTTCGGAGTTTAGCAATCAGCCCCAGCATTTT.

The rearrangement links TRBV9 to TRBJ2-3, with D hard to call. This CDR3 region has 15 residues. The V end lost 4 bases, the J end lost 3 bases, and 15 bases lay between the germline ends. Germline V gene sequence: CDR1 SGDLS, CDR2 YYNGEE. In DNA form, the CDR3 reads TGTGCCAGCAGCCCCCTCGTTCGGCAGACAGATACGCAGTATTTT. It codes for CASSPLVRQTDTQYF.

V gene TRBV11-3 combines with J gene TRBJ2-7, with 8 bases lining up with TRBD1. CDR1 is SGHNT and CDR2 is YENEEA in the germline V gene. After removal of 0 bases from V and 5 bases from J, the junction contained 6 bases not matched to a gene. CDR3 length: 15 amino acids. The CDR3 nucleotides read TGTGCCAGCAGCTTAGAAGGAGACAGGGGCGACGAGCAGTACTTC. It codes for CASSLEGDRGDEQYF.

V is TRBV30 and J is TRBJ1-1; no reliable D call. V was cut by 4 bases and J by 4 bases, with 16 bases left in between. The CDR3 length is 14 residues. Germline CDR1 GTSNPN, CDR2 SVGIG (reference sequence). The CDR3 here is CAWTPRTIRTEAFF. DNA for the CDR3: TGTGCCTGGACACCCCGGACTATCCGCACTGAAGCTTTCTTT.

This clone was seen only once. The chain is built from TRBV12-5 and TRBJ2-2; D is ambiguous. V lost 7 bases to trimming and J lost 5 bases, with 8 bases between them. The CDR3 consists of 12 residues. Germline V gene lookup returns CDR1 LGHNT and CDR2 FRNRAP. CDR3 in amino acids: CASAPGTGELFF. In DNA, the CDR3 is TGTGCTAGTGCTCCCGGTACCGGGGAGCTGTTTTTT. Looking up the rest from reference TRBV12-5 and TRBJ2-2 gives the full variable domain: DARVTQTPRHKVTEMGQEVTMRCQPILGHNTVFWYRQTMMQGLELLAYFRNRAPLDDSGMPKDRFSAEMPDATLATLKIQPSEPRDSAVYFCASAPGTGELFFGEGSRLTVL.

This sequence joins TRBV7-9 and TRBJ2-3; TRBD1 agrees at 8 bases. Trimming took 4 bases from V and 4 from J; bases not matched to a gene: 13. The length of the CDR3 is 17 residues. Germline assignment: CDR1 SEHNR and CDR2 FQNEAQ (reference sequence). CDR3 sequence (DNA): TGTGCCAGCAGCTCGGTCGGCGGGACAGGAGACCCAGATACGCAGTATTTT. It translates to CASSSVGGTGDPDTQYF.

The rearrangement uses TRBV5-5 and TRBJ1-1; no clear D gene. Trimming pared 4 bases from V and 0 bases from J, leaving 10 bases between. Germline V gives CDR1 SGHKS, CDR2 YYEKEE (reference sequence). CDR3 length equals 14 residues. The CDR3 region has the DNA TGTGCCAGCAGCCCTAGAGGGCTGAACACTGAAGCTTTCTTT. Its translation is CASSPRGLNTEAFF.

This clone has a handful of counts. The chain combines TRBV27 with TRBJ1-1; no definite D call. Germline lookup yields CDR1 MNHEY and CDR2 SMNVEV (reference sequence). This CDR3 region has 13 residues. Deletions cut 4 bases from V and 1 base from J, with 7 bases between. CDR3: CASSWERNTEAFF. Here the CDR3 DNA reads TGTGCCAGCAGTTGGGAACGGAACACTGAAGCTTTCTTT.

The V and J genes are TRBV5-4 and TRBJ2-2; the match to TRBD2 covers 11 bases. Germline loops: CDR1 SGHNT, CDR2 YYREEE (reference sequence). With V trimmed by 3 bases and J by 4 bases, 5 bases remained unmatched. The CDR3 runs 16 residues. CDR3 loop: CASSSGLAAPTGELFF. The CDR3 DNA follows: TGTGCCAGCAGCTCGGGACTAGCGGCACCCACCGGGGAGCTGTTTTTT.

The rearrangement uses TRBV12-5 and TRBJ2-7, with 8 bases lining up with TRBD2. Germline V gene sequence: CDR1 LGHNT, CDR2 FRNRAP. CDR3 length: 15 residues. Trimming took 6 bases from V and 3 from J; bases not matched to a gene: 10. This chain's CDR3 is CASGPPKAGVYEQYF. In DNA form, the CDR3 reads TGTGCTAGTGGCCCCCCCAAAGCGGGAGTCTACGAGCAGTACTTC.

The rearrangement joins TRBV2 to TRBJ2-4; TRBD1 agrees at 12 bases. The germline V gene has CDR1 SNHLY and CDR2 FYNNEI. This CDR3 comprises 17 residues. V gave up 7 bases and J gave up 3 bases; unmatched junction bases: 10. CDR3 amino acids: CASTYSGTGGVKNIQYF. The DNA of the CDR3 is TGTGCCAGCACCTACTCCGGGACAGGGGGCGTCAAAAACATTCAGTACTTC.

Points on this clone: The same CDR3 can be traced to other DNA sequences in this sample. The chain carries TRBV28 and TRBJ1-1, with D unresolved. The CDR3 covers 13 residues. Trimming removed 3 bases at V and 1 base at J, with 6 bases between. Germline loops: CDR1 MDHEN, CDR2 SYDVKM. CDR3 region: CASSLAGNTEAFF. CDR3 nucleotides: TGTGCCAGCAGTTTGGCAGGGAACACTGAAGCTTTCTTT.

V usage is TRBV27 and J usage is TRBJ2-2, with a tentative D call TRBD2 (5 bases). The germline V gene has CDR1 MNHEY and CDR2 SMNVEV (reference sequence). V lost 2 bases, J lost 7 bases, and 14 bases lay in between. This CDR3 is 15 amino acids long. The CDR3 is CASSLDLAGGGELFF. In DNA form, the CDR3 reads TGTGCCAGCAGTTTAGATCTAGCAGGCGGCGGGGAGCTGTTTTTT.

The genes are TRBV10-2 and TRBJ2-2; a possible D gene is TRBD1 (6 bases). Trimming shortened V by 5 bases and J by 2 bases, and 15 bases separated the two germline ends. There are 16 residues in the CDR3. Germline CDR1 reads WSHSY; CDR2 reads SAAADI. CDR3 sequence (DNA): TGCGCCAGCAGTTCCACCGGGACAAGAAACACCGGGGAGCTGTTTTTT. This encodes CASSSTGTRNTGELFF.

J is TRBJ2-5 and V is TRBV7-2, with 11 bases identical to TRBD2. Trimming removed 5 bases from V and 3 bases from J; junction bases left unmatched: 8. CDR1 and CDR2 (germline): SGHTA, FQGNSA. CDR3 length equals 16 residues. Here the CDR3 reads CASSPPTSGREETQYF. CDR3 in DNA: TGTGCCAGCAGCCCGCCTACTAGCGGGAGAGAAGAGACCCAGTACTTC.